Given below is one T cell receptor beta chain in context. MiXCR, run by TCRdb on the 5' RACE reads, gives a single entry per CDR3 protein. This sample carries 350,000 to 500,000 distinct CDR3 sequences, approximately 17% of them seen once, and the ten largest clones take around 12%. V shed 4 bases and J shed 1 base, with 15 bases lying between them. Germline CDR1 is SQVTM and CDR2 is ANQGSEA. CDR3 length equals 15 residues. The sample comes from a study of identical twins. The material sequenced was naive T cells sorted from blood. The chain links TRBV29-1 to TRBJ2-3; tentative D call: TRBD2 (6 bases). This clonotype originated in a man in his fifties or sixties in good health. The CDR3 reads CSVVGGTRGTDTQYF. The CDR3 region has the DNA TGCAGCGTTGTAGGAGGGACCCGCGGCACAGATACGCAGTATTTT.